Below, 17 T cell receptor beta chains from the same sample are listed, as sequenced in a study of T cell responses to AZD1222 COVID-19 vaccine. Profiled with immunoSEQ multiplex PCR; TCRdb holds only in-frame clones, not every one. The table includes about 55,000 clones, about 89% detected once. Sample: peripheral blood, taken on day 0 of AZD1222 vaccination. The receptor source for this set is an adult in good health.

This chain links TRBV9 with TRBJ2-2, with D possibly being TRBD2 (5 bases). The CDR3 totals 16 residues. V gave up 4 bases and J gave up 1 base, with 14 bases separating them. Germline V gene sequence: CDR1 SGDLS, CDR2 YYNGEE. The DNA of the CDR3 is TGTGCCAGCAGCCTCAAGACTGGAGGGAACACCGGGGAGCTGTTTTTT. Its protein product is CASSLKTGGNTGELFF. The full variable domain, rest sourced from reference TRBV9 and TRBJ2-2, is DSGVTQTPKHLITATGQRVTLRCSPRSGDLSVYWYQQSLDQGLQFLIQYYNGEERAKGNILERFSAQQFPDLHSELNLSSLELGDSALYFCASSLKTGGNTGELFFGEGSRLTVL.

V gene TRBV5-1 combines with J gene TRBJ2-1; either TRBD1 or TRBD2 may supply D (5 bases each). The CDR3 length is 12 residues. Germline CDR1 reads SGHRS; CDR2 reads YFSETQ. V lost 7 bases, J lost 6 bases, and 11 bases lay in between. This chain's CDR3 is CASRDGGNEQFF. CDR3 DNA sequence: TGCGCCAGCCGGGACGGAGGCAATGAGCAGTTCTTC.

The gene calls are TRBV19 and TRBJ2-3; 8 nucleotides agree with TRBD2. Germline CDR1 LNHDA, CDR2 SQIVND (reference sequence). Losses at the gene ends were 8 bases for V and 2 bases for J; bases not matched to a gene: 9. The CDR3 is made up of 15 amino acids. The CDR3, as DNA: TGTGCCAGTCGTGCTGACGGGAGGGCCACAGATACGCAGTATTTT. This gives the protein CASRADGRATDTQYF.

The rearrangement links TRBV20-1 to TRBJ1-4; 7 bases agree with TRBD1. The CDR3 totals 11 residues. Trimming at V came to 6 bases and at J to 7 bases, leaving 2 bases not matched to a gene. Germline V gene data show CDR1 as DFQATT and CDR2 as SNEGSKA (reference sequence). In DNA form, the CDR3 reads TGCAGTGCAAGACAGGGTGAAAAACTGTTTTTT. Residues: CSARQGEKLFF.

CDR3 loop: CASSQAVTSGLTGELFF. CDR3 DNA: TGTGCCAGCAGCCAAGCCGTTACTAGCGGACTCACCGGGGAGCTGTTTTTT. The chain uses TRBV14 and TRBJ2-2; 8 bases line up with TRBD2. Per germline, CDR1 SGHDN and CDR2 FVKESK. Trimming cost V 1 base and J 4 bases; bases outside gene matches: 8. The CDR3 spans 17 residues. The entire variable domain, with the rest obtained from reference TRBV14 and TRBJ2-2, is as follows: EAGVTQFPSHSVIEKGQTVTLRCDPISGHDNLYWYRRVMGKEIKFLLHFVKESKQDESGMPNNRFLAERTGGTYSTLKVQPAELEDSGVYFCASSQAVTSGLTGELFFGEGSRLTVL.

DNA for the CDR3: TGTGCCAGCAGCCAAGATTCAGGGGGGGGTGAAAAACTGTTTTTT. This encodes CASSQDSGGGEKLFF. V usage is TRBV3-1 (or the pseudogene TRBV3-2) and J usage is TRBJ1-4; 7 positions match TRBD1. The CDR3 contains 15 residues. Losses at the gene ends were 0 bases for V and 7 bases for J; bases not matched to a gene: 5. Germline V lookup: CDR1 LGHDT, CDR2 YNNKEL (reference sequence).

This sequence joins TRBV7-9 and TRBJ2-1, with 7 bases matching TRBD2. The CDR3 is made up of 15 amino acids. Germline V gene sequence: CDR1 SEHNR, CDR2 FQNEAQ (reference sequence). V lost 5 bases, J lost 4 bases, and 8 bases stayed unmatched. This chain's CDR3 is CASSRGRESYNEQFF. The CDR3 nucleotides read TGTGCCAGCAGCCGGGGGAGGGAATCTTACAATGAGCAGTTCTTC. The entire variable domain, with the rest obtained from reference TRBV7-9 and TRBJ2-1, is as follows: DTGVSQNPRHKITKRGQNVTFRCDPISEHNRLYWYRQTLGQGPEFLTYFQNEAQLEKSRLLSDRFSAERPKGSFSTLEIQRTEQGDSAMYLCASSRGRESYNEQFFGPGTRLTVL.

The chain couples TRBV21-1 to TRBJ2-7; TRBD1, the table's D call, was not compared with the DNA. TRBV21-1 is tagged as a pseudogene. This CDR3 region has 17 residues. CDR3 DNA sequence: TGTGCCAGCAGCAATGGGGAAGTGAGGACAGGCTTATACGAGCAGTACTTC. Translating it yields CASSNGEVRTGLYEQYF.

V usage is TRBV4-2 and J usage is TRBJ2-2, with TRBD2 matching 7 bases. This CDR3 is 19 amino acids long. Trimming took 0 bases from V and 5 from J; bases not matched to a gene: 15. The germline V gene has CDR1 LGHNA and CDR2 YNFKEQ. In nucleotides, the CDR3 is TGTGCCAGCAGCCAAGATCGGGACTTAACGGGAGGATGGACCGGGGAGCTGTTTTTT. Its translation: CASSQDRDLTGGWTGELFF.

The chain is built from TRBV10-3 and TRBJ2-3, with 11 bases that match TRBD2. The V segment lost 5 bases and the J segment 3 bases; nucleotides outside the gene matches: 4. CDR3 length: 15 residues. CDR1 is ENHRY and CDR2 is SYGVKD in the germline V gene. The CDR3 reads CAISPGLADTDTQYF. The CDR3 bases are TGTGCCATCAGTCCGGGACTAGCGGATACAGATACGCAGTATTTT.

The J gene is TRBJ1-4, the V gene TRBV27; 8 nucleotides line up with TRBD1. The J segment lost 8 bases and the V segment lost 2 bases, leaving 4 bases of the junction unmatched. Per germline, CDR1 MNHEY and CDR2 SMNVEV (reference sequence). The CDR3 loop spans 14 amino acids. CDR3 amino acids: CASSLNQGAEKLFF. CDR3 in DNA: TGTGCCAGCAGTTTAAATCAGGGGGCCGAAAAACTGTTTTTT.

The gene calls are TRBV21-1 and TRBJ1-2; the table's D call, TRBD1, has no DNA check behind it. TRBV21-1 is a pseudogene segment. The CDR3 totals 11 residues. CDR3 bases: TGTGCCAGCAGCAACAGGGAAGGCTACACCTTC. It is translated as CASSNREGYTF.

The genes are TRBV19 and TRBJ2-3; perhaps TRBD2 as D (6 bases). The length of the CDR3 is 15 residues. Germline values: CDR1 LNHDA, CDR2 SQIVND (reference sequence). V was shortened by 3 bases and J by 2 bases, with 12 bases between the two germline ends. Written as DNA, the CDR3 is TGTGCCAGTAGTATTGGGGGGAGGATCACAGATACGCAGTATTTT. Translated, it gives CASSIGGRITDTQYF.

This sequence joins TRBV7-2 and TRBJ1-2, with a weak D call TRBD1 (6 bases). CDR1 is SGHTA, CDR2 FQGNSA, per germline. This CDR3 has 14 amino acids. Trimming took off 5 bases at V and 4 bases at J, with 14 bases between the two ends. CDR3 sequence reads: CASSRFRDTYGYTF. In DNA form, the CDR3 reads TGTGCCAGCAGCCGCTTCCGGGACACCTATGGCTACACCTTC.

The chain has TRBV27 and TRBJ1-2; TRBD1 might be the D (6 bases). V was pared by 3 bases and J by 8 bases, with 16 bases between. CDR3 length: 14 residues. CDR1 is MNHEY and CDR2 is SMNVEV in the germline V gene (reference sequence). The DNA for the CDR3 is TGTGCCAGCAGTTTCAGGGGTGAAAGAGGCGGCTACACCTTC. Amino acid sequence: CASSFRGERGGYTF.

This clone was found a few times. The CDR3 DNA reads as TGTGCCAGCAGCCGGGACGGATCCCCCTACAATGAGCAGTTCTTC. Amino acid sequence: CASSRDGSPYNEQFF. V gene TRBV5-5 combines with J gene TRBJ2-1; possibly TRBD1 or TRBD2 for D (5 bases each). This CDR3 region has 15 residues. Germline-derived CDR1 and CDR2 are SGHKS and YYEKEE (reference sequence). V was shortened by 4 bases and J by 2 bases, with 13 bases between the two germline ends.

This clone is a singleton in its sample. The chain recombines TRBV6-5 with TRBJ1-5; D call uncertain. This CDR3 spans 13 amino acids. Germline V CDR1 and CDR2: MNHEY, SVGAGI. Deletions cut 7 bases from V and 2 bases from J, with 9 bases between. The CDR3 region is CASTTSGNQPQHF. CDR3 DNA sequence: TGTGCCAGCACCACGTCTGGCAATCAGCCCCAGCATTTT.